The next 7 T cell receptor beta chains were all read from a single sample in a study of blood T cell repertoires in COVID-19 (dated by TCRdb to 2018 to 2021). Library preparation employed the immunoSEQ multiplex PCR assay. What TCRdb holds here is the immuneACCESS table cut down to in-frame rearrangements. Part of the clones is not present; checked against another copy, under half of the missing clones reflect an unresolved V gene, and the others are unexplained. This sample is represented by some 260,000 clones; 80% to 90% of them were singletons. The ten most abundant clones make up more than 8.5% of the sample. The sequencing sample was made of peripheral blood. The receptors stem from a woman in her seventies with COVID-19, enrolled during active disease.

The chain uses TRBV4-1 and TRBJ2-3; the D gene is possibly TRBD2 (6 bases). Trimming left V 0 bases short and J 5 bases short, with 9 bases between. The germline V gene encodes CDR1 MGHRA and CDR2 YSYEKL. This CDR3 is built from 14 residues. CDR3 region: CASSQDMGGDTQYF. CDR3 bases: TGCGCCAGCAGCCAAGATATGGGAGGAGATACGCAGTATTTT.

The chain recombines TRBV29-1 with TRBJ1-3, with 8 bases fitting TRBD1. Germline assignment: CDR1 SQVTM and CDR2 ANQGSEA. The CDR3 length is 14 residues. The junction had 6 bases not matched to a gene; V was cut back by 6 bases and J by 2 bases. The CDR3 region is CSVRDRGAGNTIYF. CDR3 coding DNA: TGCAGCGTGAGAGACAGGGGAGCTGGAAACACCATATATTTT.

The chain recombines TRBV5-6 with TRBJ1-6, with D unclear. Trimming took off 0 bases at V and 4 bases at J, with 8 bases between the two ends. CDR3 length: 15 residues. Germline V gene data show CDR1 as SGHDT and CDR2 as YYEEEE. The chain's CDR3 is CASSLDPGYNSPLHF. As DNA, the CDR3 is TGTGCCAGCAGCTTGGATCCCGGGTATAATTCACCCCTCCACTTT.

This clone showed up just once. The V gene is TRBV13, the J gene TRBJ1-3; a weak D match, TRBD1 (5 bases). CDR3 length: 16 amino acids. V was cut by 1 base and J by 2 bases, with 12 bases left in between. Germline-derived CDR1 and CDR2 are PRHDT and FYEKMQ (reference sequence). The CDR3 spells CASSLVGGPAGNTIYF. The CDR3 DNA is TGTGCCAGCAGCTTAGTGGGGGGACCGGCTGGAAACACCATATATTTT.

This sequence joins TRBV6-5 and TRBJ1-2; D ambiguous. The CDR3 runs 15 residues. The germline V gene has CDR1 MNHEY and CDR2 SVGAGI. V lost 6 bases and J lost 4, with 18 bases in between. The CDR3 DNA sequence: TGTGCCAGCAGCGACGGATTAGACTCGGGCTATGGCTACACCTTC. Residues: CASSDGLDSGYGYTF.

This clone was picked up one time. The J gene is TRBJ2-5, the V gene TRBV28, with 9 bases matching TRBD2. In germline, CDR1 is MDHEN, CDR2 SYDVKM. This CDR3 is built from 15 residues. Losses at the gene ends were 10 bases for V and 1 base for J; bases not matched to a gene: 10. The CDR3 DNA follows: TGTGCCACCCAACCCGCGGGAGGGCCCCAAGAGACCCAGTACTTC. It translates to CATQPAGGPQETQYF.

The CDR3 DNA follows: TGTGCCAGCAGCATCGGGACTAGCGGGAGGGCCCTAACCGGGGAGCTGTTTTTT. Translating it yields CASSIGTSGRALTGELFF. The chain employs TRBV7-3 and TRBJ2-2; 16 bases align to TRBD2. The ends lost 5 bases at V and 5 bases at J; junction bases unmatched: 8. The V gene's germline CDR1 is SGHTA and CDR2 FQGTGA. This CDR3 is 18 amino acids long.